A selection of T cell receptor beta chains follows, all from one sample in a study of identical twins. TCRdb re-derived calls from the 5' RACE reads in MiXCR, one entry per CDR3 protein. The sample shows 450,000 or so distinct CDR3 sequences, over 11% of them seen only once. These data are also associated with another study on yellow fever vaccine responses in identical twins.

The sequencing sample was made of CD4+ T cells sorted from blood. Receptor source: a woman aged 18-35 years in good health. Each CDR3 is given with its conserved first and last residue. A D gene is named only where the DNA matches it firmly. Part of the rows lack a size; the others show once, few, many or a class for expanded clones.

>TRBV27|few|16|TRBD2|TRBJ2-3
TGTGCCAGCAGTTTAGAGCGGGGGTTTCGCACAGATACGCAGTATTTT
CASSLERGFRTDTQYF
>TRBV4-3|few|13|NA|TRBJ2-1
TGCGCCAGCAGCCAAGAAGATAACAATGAGCAGTTCTTC
CASSQEDNNEQFF
>TRBV18|few|15|NA|TRBJ2-5
TGTGCCAGCTCACCAAGGGCAGGGGCCCAAGAGACCCAGTACTTC
CASSPRAGAQETQYF
>TRBV9|NA|15|NA|TRBJ2-2
TGTGCCAGCAGCGTAATTACGGGGCTGGACGGGGAGCTGTTTTTT
CASSVITGLDGELFF
>TRBV12-3/TRBV12-4|many|13|TRBD2|TRBJ2-5
TGTGCCAGCAGTTTAAGCGGGAGGGAGACCCAGTACTTC
CASSLSGRETQYF
>TRBV4-3|few|16|NA|TRBJ2-1
TGCGCCAGCAGCCAAGATCACGGTCTAACTGGCAATGAGCAGTTCTTC
CASSQDHGLTGNEQFF
>TRBV19|NA|17|TRBD1|TRBJ2-1
TGTGCCAGTAGTAAAACAACCGGGACAGGGTATCTCGATGAGCAGTTCTTC
CASSKTTGTGYLDEQFF
>TRBV20-1|many|12|TRBD2|TRBJ2-3
TGCAGTGGCGGGAGTTTTTCAGATACGCAGTATTTT
CSGGSFSDTQYF
>TRBV5-1|NA|16|TRBD1|TRBJ2-2
TGCGCCAGCAGCTCCATCAGGGGGCGCGACACCGGGGAGCTGTTTTTT
CASSSIRGRDTGELFF
>TRBV20-1|few|14|NA|TRBJ2-5
TGCAGTGCCACTTTGAGAGGGGCCAAAGAGACCCAGTACTTC
CSATLRGAKETQYF
>TRBV28|few|15|NA|TRBJ1-1
TGTGCCAGCAGTTATAGGTCCCTCATGAACACTGAAGCTTTCTTT
CASSYRSLMNTEAFF
>TRBV18|NA|16|TRBD2|TRBJ2-3
TGTGCCAGCTCACCACCGGGACTAGCGGGATCAGATACGCAGTATTTT
CASSPPGLAGSDTQYF
>TRBV11-2|many|16|NA|TRBJ2-1
TGTGCCAGCAGCTTAGAGGCAGGAAGCTCCTACAATGAGCAGTTCTTC
CASSLEAGSSYNEQFF
>TRBV18|NA|16|NA|TRBJ1-1
TGTGCCAGCTCACCACCGAGCCTTAACATGAACACTGAAGCTTTCTTT
CASSPPSLNMNTEAFF
>TRBV5-5|few|17|TRBD1|TRBJ2-3
TGTGCCAGCAGCTGGGGGGACAGGGATACCCTCACAGATACGCAGTATTTT
CASSWGDRDTLTDTQYF
>TRBV20-1|NA|14|TRBD2|TRBJ2-4
TGCAGTGCTAAGTGGGAGGGATCCAAAAACATTCAGTACTTC
CSAKWEGSKNIQYF
>TRBV4-3|NA|16|NA|TRBJ1-4
TGCGCCAGCAGCCAAGATCGCGGGTGGGAGCGGGAAAGACTGTTTTTT
CASSQDRGWERERLFF
>TRBV6-2/TRBV6-3|few|15|TRBD1|TRBJ2-5
TGTGCCAGCAGGGGGACAGGGGGCCACCAAGAGACCCAGTACTTC
CASRGTGGHQETQYF
>TRBV25-1|many|13|TRBD1|TRBJ2-3
TGTGCCAGCAGCAGGGGGATCACAGATACGCAGTATTTT
CASSRGITDTQYF
>TRBV2|NA|12|NA|TRBJ2-3
TGTGCCACCACCGGGGCCACAGATACGCAGTATTTT
CATTGATDTQYF
>TRBV30|few|13|NA|TRBJ2-3
TGTGCCTGGAGTCACTTAAAACCGGGTACGCAGTATTTT
CAWSHLKPGTQYF
>TRBV19|once|16|TRBD2|TRBJ2-1
TGTGCCAGTAGTCGACTAGCGGGGGAAAGTTCCAATGAGCAGTTCTTC
CASSRLAGESSNEQFF
>TRBV5-1|many|15|NA|TRBJ1-2
TGCGCCAGCAGCCCCGGGGACATTCTGACCTATGGCTACACCTTC
CASSPGDILTYGYTF
>TRBV7-9|NA|11|NA|TRBJ1-1
TGTGCCAGCAGCTGGGGGGCTGAAGCTTTCTTT
CASSWGAEAFF
>TRBV5-6|few|17|TRBD1|TRBJ2-2
TGTGCCAGCAGCTTGGTGGGACAGGGGTCAGCCACCGGGGAGCTGTTTTTT
CASSLVGQGSATGELFF
>TRBV5-1|many|16|NA|TRBJ2-2
TGCGCCAGCAGCCCGACCGGGACGACGAACACCGGGGAGCTGTTTTTT
CASSPTGTTNTGELFF
>TRBV6-5|many|17|NA|TRBJ2-1
TGTGCCAGCAGTTACCTGGCGGGGCCGAGCTCCTACAATGAGCAGTTCTTC
CASSYLAGPSSYNEQFF